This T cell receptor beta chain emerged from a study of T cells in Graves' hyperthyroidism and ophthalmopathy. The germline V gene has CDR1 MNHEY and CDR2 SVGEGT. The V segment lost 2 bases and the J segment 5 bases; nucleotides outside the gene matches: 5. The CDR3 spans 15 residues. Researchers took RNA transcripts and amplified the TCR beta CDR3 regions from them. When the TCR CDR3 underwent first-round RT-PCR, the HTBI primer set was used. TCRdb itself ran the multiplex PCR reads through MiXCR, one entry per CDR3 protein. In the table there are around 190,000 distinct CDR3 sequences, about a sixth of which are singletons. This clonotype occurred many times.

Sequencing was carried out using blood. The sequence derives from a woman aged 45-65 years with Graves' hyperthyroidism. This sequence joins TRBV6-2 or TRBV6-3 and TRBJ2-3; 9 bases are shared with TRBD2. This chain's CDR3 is CASSYQRTSVDTQYF. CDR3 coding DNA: TGTGCCAGCAGTTACCAAAGGACTAGCGTAGATACGCAGTATTTT.